These 19 T cell receptor beta chains share one sample of origin, sequenced in a study of cytomegalovirus exposure and HLA in healthy donors. 13 Jbeta primers and 60 Vbeta primers were used for the PCR. Data came from immunoSEQ multiplex PCR; TCRdb stores just in-frame clones and leaves some out. The table includes some 150,000 clones, approximately 81% detected once. Input material: PBMCs. These receptors came from a young woman in good health and CMV-seronegative.

This chain connects TRBV5-8 to TRBJ2-7, with 9 bases aligning to TRBD2. Per the germline V gene, CDR1 is SGHTS and CDR2 is YDEGEE. V lost 2 bases to trimming and J lost 6 bases; unmatched junction nucleotides: 6. This CDR3 has 14 amino acids. The CDR3 coding sequence is TGTGCCAGCAGCTTTGGGGGACTAGCCTCCGAGCAGTACTTC. Residues: CASSFGGLASEQYF.

J is TRBJ2-1 and V is TRBV6-5, with D possibly TRBD2 on 6 matching bases. CDR1 MNHEY and CDR2 SVGAGI come from the germline V gene. The CDR3 length is 15 residues. Trimming removed 5 bases from V and 9 bases from J, with 20 bases in between. The CDR3 DNA sequence: TGTGCCAGCAGTCCCCCGGGACTTGTCCGTGCTGAGCAGTTCTTC. Amino acid sequence: CASSPPGLVRAEQFF.

The chain has TRBV6-6 and TRBJ1-1; no clear D. Germline CDR1 and CDR2: MNHNY and SVGAGI (reference sequence). V gave up 7 bases and J gave up 1 base, with 10 bases separating them. CDR3 length: 13 amino acids. The CDR3 DNA follows: TGTGCCAGCACCCAGGACTCGAACACTGAAGCTTTCTTT. Translation: CASTQDSNTEAFF.

There are a few counts of this clone. V gene TRBV5-6 combines with J gene TRBJ2-7; possible D gene TRBD1, 5 bases. V gave up 2 bases and J gave up 2 bases, with 11 bases separating them. Per germline, CDR1 SGHDT and CDR2 YYEEEE. The CDR3 covers 14 residues. In nucleotides, the CDR3 is TGTGCCAGCAGCTTTGGACACCCACCCTACGAGCAGTACTTC. It specifies CASSFGHPPYEQYF.

This rearrangement joins TRBV7-2 to TRBJ2-3; 12 bases fit TRBD2. There are 16 residues in the CDR3. Germline V gene data show CDR1 as SGHTA and CDR2 as FQGNSA. V trimming: 7 bases; J trimming: 1 base; junction bases outside the gene matches: 6. The CDR3, as DNA: TGTGCCAGCAACTTGGGACTAGCGGGCGGCACAGATACGCAGTATTTT. The encoded protein is CASNLGLAGGTDTQYF. Using reference TRBV7-2 and TRBJ2-3 for the parts outside the CDR3, the full variable domain is GAGVSQSPSNKVTEKGKDVELRCDPISGHTALYWYRQSLGQGLEFLIYFQGNSAPDKSGLPSDRFSAERTGGSVSTLTIQRTQQEDSAVYLCASNLGLAGGTDTQYFGPGTRLTVL.

V is TRBV5-5 and J is TRBJ2-1; 10 bases line up with TRBD2. Trimming removed 4 bases from V and 4 bases from J; junction bases left unmatched: 5. The CDR3 totals 15 residues. Germline values: CDR1 SGHKS, CDR2 YYEKEE (reference sequence). The CDR3 here is CASSGGLAPYNEQFF. CDR3 coding DNA: TGTGCCAGCAGCGGGGGACTAGCGCCATACAATGAGCAGTTCTTC.

This chain uses TRBV5-5 with TRBJ2-2; D is unclear. Germline-derived CDR1 and CDR2 are SGHKS and YYEKEE (reference sequence). V shed 4 bases and J shed 3 bases, with 7 bases lying between them. The CDR3 is made up of 13 amino acids. The CDR3 nucleotides are TGTGCCAGCAGCCTTACAGACACCGGGGAGCTGTTTTTT. Translation: CASSLTDTGELFF.

V and J are TRBV14 and TRBJ1-3, with 9 bases aligning to TRBD1. CDR1 is SGHDN and CDR2 is FVKESK in the germline V gene. This CDR3 region has 16 residues. Germline trimming cut 4 bases from V and 5 bases from J; bases unmatched to any gene: 9. CDR3 nucleotide sequence: TGTGCCAGCAGCCCAACAACAGGACAGGGGAGAAACACCATATATTTT. Its protein product is CASSPTTGQGRNTIYF.

Only one count was recorded for this clone. The rearrangement links TRBV2 to TRBJ2-2; 9 nucleotides match TRBD1. Germline V gives CDR1 SNHLY, CDR2 FYNNEI. There are 14 residues in the CDR3. With V trimmed by 6 bases and J by 6 bases, 5 bases remained unmatched. The CDR3 DNA reads TGTGCCAGCAGGCGGACAGGGGAGGCCGGGGAGCTGTTTTTT. It yields the protein CASRRTGEAGELFF.

The rearrangement links TRBV7-9 to TRBJ2-5; 8 nucleotides align to TRBD1. Per germline, CDR1 SEHNR and CDR2 FQNEAQ (reference sequence). Trimming cost V 5 bases and J 1 base; bases outside gene matches: 9. The CDR3 is 16 amino acids. The chain's CDR3 is CASSPTTGTGQETQYF. In DNA, the CDR3 is TGTGCCAGCAGCCCGACGACCGGGACAGGCCAAGAGACCCAGTACTTC.

The chain carries TRBV5-4 and TRBJ2-5, with D tentatively TRBD1 (6 bases). The CDR3 consists of 15 residues. In germline, CDR1 is SGHNT, CDR2 YYREEE (reference sequence). V was cut by 4 bases and J by 5 bases, with 18 bases left in between. The CDR3 nucleotides are TGTGCCAGCAGCCCGGGTGGGGTTCAGGGGGAGACCCAGTACTTC. This sequence encodes CASSPGGVQGETQYF. Variable domain in full (rest from reference TRBV5-4 and TRBJ2-5): ETGVTQSPTHLIKTRGQQVTLRCSSQSGHNTVSWYQQALGQGPQFIFQYYREEENGRGNFPPRFSGLQFPNYSSELNVNALELDDSALYLCASSPGGVQGETQYFGPGTRLLVL.

This clone was seen only once. The chain has TRBV5-6 and TRBJ2-1; 15 bases match TRBD2. Germline V gene data show CDR1 as SGHDT and CDR2 as YYEEEE. The length of the CDR3 is 14 residues. J was trimmed by 14 bases and V by 6 bases; bases with no gene match: 9. The CDR3 is CASTPGTSGRLEFF. CDR3 nucleotides: TGTGCCAGCACCCCGGGGACTAGCGGGAGGTTGGAGTTCTTC.

This clone is a singleton in its sample. V and J are TRBV2 and TRBJ2-3; 9 bases line up with TRBD2. The CDR3 is 16 amino acids. Germline V CDR1 and CDR2: SNHLY, FYNNEI. Trimming took 6 bases from V and 5 from J; bases not matched to a gene: 12. The CDR3 DNA reads as TGTGCCAGCAGAACCCCACAAGCGGGAGGAGGAGATACGCAGTATTTT. This translates into CASRTPQAGGGDTQYF.

The V gene is TRBV28, the J gene TRBJ1-5; TRBD1 matches 9 bases. Per the germline V gene, CDR1 is MDHEN and CDR2 is SYDVKM. V gave up 6 bases and J gave up 2 bases; unmatched junction bases: 2. This CDR3 has 14 amino acids. In DNA, the CDR3 is TGTGCCAGCAGGGGACAGGGACGCAATCAGCCCCAGCATTTT. It is translated as CASRGQGRNQPQHF. Supplemented by reference TRBV28 and TRBJ1-5, the full variable domain reads DVKVTQSSRYLVKRTGEKVFLECVQDMDHENMFWYRQDPGLGLRLIYFSYDVKMKEKGDIPEGYSVSREKKERFSLILESASTNQTSMYLCASRGQGRNQPQHFGDGTRLSIL.

The V call is TRBV27, the J call TRBJ1-5, with 12 bases matching TRBD1. CDR3 length: 19 amino acids. Trimming took 6 bases from V and 6 from J; bases not matched to a gene: 18. CDR1 is MNHEY and CDR2 is SMNVEV in the germline V gene (reference sequence). The CDR3 DNA reads TGTGCCAGCAGCCCTAGGCCCCCACGGGACAGGGGGCGCGGTCAGCCCCAGCATTTT. Translating gives CASSPRPPRDRGRGQPQHF.

This sequence joins TRBV6-4 and TRBJ1-2; 7 nucleotides align to TRBD1. The CDR3 contains 15 residues. The V gene's germline CDR1 is MRHNA and CDR2 SNTAGT. Trimming took 0 bases from V and 8 from J; bases not matched to a gene: 9. CDR3 protein: CASSDSGTEARGYTF. The CDR3 coding sequence is TGTGCCAGCAGTGACTCGGGGACAGAAGCTAGGGGCTACACCTTC.

The chain employs TRBV28 and TRBJ2-5, with 9 bases that match TRBD2. The DNA end lines up better with TRBJ2-7; the J call may be wrong. Germline CDR1 reads MDHEN; CDR2 reads SYDVKM. This CDR3 has 15 residues. The CDR3 protein is CASSWTSDSSYEQYF. The CDR3 nucleotides read TGTGCCAGCAGCTGGACTAGCGACAGCTCCTACGAGCAGTACTTC.

V gene TRBV7-9 combines with J gene TRBJ2-3; 11 bases fit TRBD2. V lost 2 bases, J lost 3 bases, and 4 bases stayed unmatched. The CDR3 length is 16 residues. Germline assignment: CDR1 SEHNR and CDR2 FQNEAQ (reference sequence). CDR3 loop: CASSLTSGRSTDTQYF. The DNA of the CDR3 is TGTGCCAGCAGCTTAACTAGCGGGAGAAGTACAGATACGCAGTATTTT.

This clone has just a few counts. Here the CDR3 reads CASSPSPDSLKYF. The CDR3 bases are TGTGCCAGCAGCCCCTCCCCCGACAGCCTCAAGTACTTC. The chain is built from TRBV7-3 and TRBJ2-7, with D possibly being TRBD1 (5 bases). The CDR3 is 13 amino acids. V was pared by 5 bases and J by 11 bases, with 19 bases between. Per germline, CDR1 SGHTA and CDR2 FQGTGA.